A single sample is the source of the 9 T cell receptor beta chains below, sequenced in a study of beta chain features in type 1 diabetes. Points from the study as a whole: For Type 1 diabetes patients, all four CD4+ subsets carried TCRB CDR3s that were moderately but significantly shorter.

The entirety of the isolated RNA underwent reverse transcription, so expressed TCRB transcripts were sequenced. Profiling relied on immunoSEQ multiplex PCR, and the TCRdb table lists in-frame clones only, not all of them. The repertoire holds 630,000 or so clones, with roughly an eighth as singletons. These TCRs' antigens remain unknown. What was sequenced was naive CD4+ T cells from blood. These receptors came from a man aged 18 to 30 with type 1 diabetes.

This clone was seen a few times. The J gene is TRBJ2-2, the V gene TRBV2; 8 bases are a match to TRBD1. This CDR3 contains 15 residues. Germline V gene sequence: CDR1 SNHLY, CDR2 FYNNEI. The trim removed 9 bases at V and 4 bases at J, leaving 10 bases unmatched. For the CDR3, the DNA is TGTGCCAGTTGTTGGACAGGGCCCTCCACCGGGGAGCTGTTTTTT. As protein: CASCWTGPSTGELFF.

This clone has a handful of counts. The V and J genes are TRBV5-1 and TRBJ2-4; D is unclear. From germline, CDR1 is SGHRS and CDR2 YFSETQ. V lost 3 bases to trimming and J lost 4 bases, with 5 bases between them. The CDR3 loop spans 12 amino acids. The CDR3 sequence: CASSSEKNIQYF. As DNA, the CDR3 is TGCGCCAGCAGCTCCGAGAAAAACATTCAGTACTTC.

The sample holds a few counts of this clone. The same CDR3 arises from other DNA sequences in this sample as well. This chain joins TRBV9 and TRBJ2-1; D is possibly TRBD1 (5 bases). This CDR3 comprises 14 residues. The germline V gene has CDR1 SGDLS and CDR2 YYNGEE. V lost 4 bases and J 2 bases, leaving 10 bases between the germline ends. The CDR3 nucleotides read TGTGCCAGCAGCCCAAGGGGTACCTACAATGAGCAGTTCTTC. Residues: CASSPRGTYNEQFF.

The rearrangement uses TRBV10-3 and TRBJ2-1; no definite D call. Germline V lookup: CDR1 ENHRY, CDR2 SYGVKD. There are 11 residues in the CDR3. V was shortened by 6 bases and J by 8 bases, with 8 bases between the two germline ends. For the CDR3, the DNA is TGTGCCATCAGGGGTTGGGATGAGCAGTTCTTC. Translated: CAIRGWDEQFF.

The sample holds a few counts of this clone. In the same sample, other DNA sequences code for this CDR3. The CDR3 region has the DNA TGCGCCAGCAGCTTTAGCGGGAGCTCGTACGAGCAGTACTTC. Translated, it gives CASSFSGSSYEQYF. The chain recombines TRBV5-1 with TRBJ2-7; TRBD2 matches at 9 bases. Germline V CDR1 and CDR2: SGHRS, YFSETQ. V gave up 2 bases and J gave up 4 bases; unmatched junction bases: 4. The CDR3 totals 14 residues.

The rearrangement links TRBV14 to TRBJ2-7; D perhaps matches TRBD2 (6 bases). Trimming pared 2 bases from V and 6 bases from J, leaving 17 bases between. CDR3 length: 15 amino acids. Germline loops: CDR1 SGHDN, CDR2 FVKESK. CDR3 protein: CASSQWSGFGGEQYF. CDR3 in DNA: TGTGCCAGCAGCCAATGGTCCGGGTTCGGGGGCGAGCAGTACTTC.

The CDR3 coding sequence is TGCGCCAGCAGCCCCGGGACTAGCAGTAACGAGCAGTACTTC. Translated, it gives CASSPGTSSNEQYF. The chain carries TRBV5-1 and TRBJ2-7; the match to TRBD2 covers 9 bases. V shed 4 bases, J shed 5 bases, and the junction held 7 bases outside the gene matches. Germline V gene sequence: CDR1 SGHRS, CDR2 YFSETQ. CDR3 size: 14 residues.

The chain combines TRBV9 with TRBJ2-2; a weak D match, TRBD2 (6 bases). The CDR3 contains 17 residues. The germline gives CDR1 SGDLS, CDR2 YYNGEE. The V end lost 0 bases, the J end lost 0 bases, and 12 bases lay between the germline ends. In DNA, the CDR3 is TGTGCCAGCAGCGTAGCCACCGGGACTTCGAACACCGGGGAGCTGTTTTTT. Translation gives CASSVATGTSNTGELFF.

This clone was counted a few times. The rearrangement joins TRBV30 to TRBJ2-1, with 11 positions matching TRBD2. CDR3 size: 20 residues. Trimming cost V 0 bases and J 1 base; bases outside gene matches: 14. The germline gives CDR1 GTSNPN, CDR2 SVGIG (reference sequence). CDR3 in amino acids: CAWSVPSGRSVRLSYNEQFF. The CDR3 nucleotides are TGTGCCTGGAGTGTCCCTAGCGGGAGGTCCGTTCGTCTTTCCTACAATGAGCAGTTCTTC.